This TCR beta chain was captured by sequencing in a study of T-cell memory formation after mild COVID-19. Overall study: In these data, TCR clusters were largely donor specific.

TCRdb reanalysed the 5' RACE reads using MiXCR and keeps one entry per CDR3 protein. This repertoire shows about 560,000 distinct CDR3 sequences, 15% to 20% found once; its top ten account for about 7.5%. V lost 6 bases to trimming and J lost 0 bases, with 3 bases between them. There are 11 residues in the CDR3. CDR1 MNHNS and CDR2 SASEGT come from the germline V gene. This clonotype was found a few times. Source material: PBMCs or a T cell subset sorted from them (not recorded which). The J gene is TRBJ2-7, the V gene TRBV6-1; D remains ambiguous. The TCR comes from an adult woman who had mild COVID-19 (a few samples of this study predate the infection). Cell type and time point are not known. The CDR3 is CASRLSYEQYF. The CDR3 region has the DNA TGTGCCAGCAGACTCTCCTACGAGCAGTACTTC.